This T cell receptor beta chain was profiled in a study of graft-versus-host responses after intestinal transplantation. Study information: Recipients received multivisceral, liver-intestinal, or isolated intestinal transplants. Each recipient received anti-thymocyte globulin induction, then tacrolimus and steroids for approximately 3 years.

The CDR3 is 12 residues long. CDR1 MNHEY and CDR2 SMNVEV come from the germline V gene (reference sequence). The V segment lost 10 bases and the J segment 4 bases; nucleotides outside the gene matches: 4. General study findings and limits: GvH clone levels peaked in circulation, and this peak was associated with early post-transplant HvG declines.

Notes on this clone: Antigen unknown.

The protocol was immunoSEQ multiplex PCR, while the TCRdb copy is restricted to in-frame clones and leaves out a portion. The sample contains around 26,000 clones, 94% of which appear only once. This TCR derives from a human patient who received an intestinal transplant, so some T cells may come from the graft donor. This chain links TRBV27 with TRBJ1-2; 9 bases fit TRBD1. The input for sequencing was PBMCs, taken 156 days after intestinal transplant. The DNA for the CDR3 is TGTGCCATCCGGGACAGGGCCTATGGCTACACCTTC. It is translated as CAIRDRAYGYTF.